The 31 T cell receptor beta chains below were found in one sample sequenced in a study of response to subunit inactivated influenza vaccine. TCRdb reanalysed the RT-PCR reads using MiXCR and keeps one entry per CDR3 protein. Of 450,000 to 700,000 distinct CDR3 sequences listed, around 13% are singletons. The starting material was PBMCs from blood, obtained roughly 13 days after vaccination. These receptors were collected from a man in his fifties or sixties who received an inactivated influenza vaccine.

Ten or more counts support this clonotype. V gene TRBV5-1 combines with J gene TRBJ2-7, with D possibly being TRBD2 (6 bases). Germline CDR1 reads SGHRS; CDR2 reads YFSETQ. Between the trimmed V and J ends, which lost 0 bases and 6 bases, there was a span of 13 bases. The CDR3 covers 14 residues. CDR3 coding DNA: TGCGCCAGCAGCTTGGGAGGGGAAGCGGGCGAGCAGTACTTC. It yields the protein CASSLGGEAGEQYF.

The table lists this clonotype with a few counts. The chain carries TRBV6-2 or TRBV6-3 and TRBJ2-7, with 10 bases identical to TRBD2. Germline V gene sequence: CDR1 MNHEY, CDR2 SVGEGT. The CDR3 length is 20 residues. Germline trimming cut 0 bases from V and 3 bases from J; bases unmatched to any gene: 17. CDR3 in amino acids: CASSYSIGTIVAGGSYEQYF. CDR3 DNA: TGTGCCAGCAGTTACTCGATTGGGACTATTGTAGCGGGAGGAAGCTACGAGCAGTACTTC.

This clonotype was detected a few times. The CDR3 sequence is CASSLWATNEKLFF. The CDR3 DNA sequence: TGTGCCAGCAGTTTGTGGGCAACTAATGAAAAACTGTTTTTT. The chain couples TRBV12-3 or TRBV12-4 to TRBJ1-4, with D uncertain. Trimming stripped 3 bases from V and 0 bases from J, with 5 bases between. The CDR3 spans 14 residues.

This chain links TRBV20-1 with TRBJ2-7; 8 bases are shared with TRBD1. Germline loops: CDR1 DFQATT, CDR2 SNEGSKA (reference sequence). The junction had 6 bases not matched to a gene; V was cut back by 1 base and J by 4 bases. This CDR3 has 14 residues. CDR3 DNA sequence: TGCAGTGCTAGAGCCGGGACAGGTCCTTACGAGCAGTACTTC. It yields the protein CSARAGTGPYEQYF.

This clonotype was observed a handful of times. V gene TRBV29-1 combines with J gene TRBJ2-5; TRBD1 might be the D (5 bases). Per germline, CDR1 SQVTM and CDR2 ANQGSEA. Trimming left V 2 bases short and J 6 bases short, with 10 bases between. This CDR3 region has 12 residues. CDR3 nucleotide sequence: TGCAGCGTTGAATCGGCAGGGAAGACCCAGTACTTC. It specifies CSVESAGKTQYF.

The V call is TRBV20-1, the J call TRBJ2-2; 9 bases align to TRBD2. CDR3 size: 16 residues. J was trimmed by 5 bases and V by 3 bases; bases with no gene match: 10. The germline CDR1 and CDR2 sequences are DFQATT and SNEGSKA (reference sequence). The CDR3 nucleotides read TGCAGTGCTAGTTCCAGCGGGGGGCGGGGGACCGGGGAGCTGTTTTTT. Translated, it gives CSASSSGGRGTGELFF.

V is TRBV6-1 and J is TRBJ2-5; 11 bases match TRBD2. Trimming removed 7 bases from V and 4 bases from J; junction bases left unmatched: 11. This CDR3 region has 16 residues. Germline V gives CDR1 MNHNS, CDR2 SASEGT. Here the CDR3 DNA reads TGTGCCAGCACCGAGACTACTAGCGGGAGTAGAGAGACCCAGTACTTC. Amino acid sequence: CASTETTSGSRETQYF.

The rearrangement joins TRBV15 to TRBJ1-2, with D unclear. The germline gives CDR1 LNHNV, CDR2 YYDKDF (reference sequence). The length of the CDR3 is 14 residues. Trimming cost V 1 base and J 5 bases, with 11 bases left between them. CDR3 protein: CATSRGGSGYGYTF. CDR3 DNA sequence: TGTGCCACCAGCAGAGGAGGTTCGGGTTATGGCTACACCTTC.

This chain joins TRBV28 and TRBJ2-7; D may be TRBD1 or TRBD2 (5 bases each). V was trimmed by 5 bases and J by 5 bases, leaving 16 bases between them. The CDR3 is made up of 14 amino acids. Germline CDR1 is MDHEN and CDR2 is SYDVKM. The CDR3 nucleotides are TGTGCCAGCAGTCGCCCGAGGGGCAGGGACGAGCAGTACTTC. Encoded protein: CASSRPRGRDEQYF.

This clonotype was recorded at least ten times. The CDR3 spells CASSLEGGDEKLFF. CDR3 in DNA: TGTGCCAGCAGCTTAGAGGGTGGCGATGAAAAACTGTTTTTT. The chain is built from TRBV13 and TRBJ1-4; unclear D gene. Per germline, CDR1 PRHDT and CDR2 FYEKMQ (reference sequence). The CDR3 has 14 residues. Deletions cut 1 base from V and 6 bases from J, with 9 bases between. The full variable domain, completed using reference TRBV13 and TRBJ1-4, is AAGVIQSPRHLIKEKRETATLKCYPIPRHDTVYWYQQGPGQDPQFLISFYEKMQSDKGSIPDRFSAQQFSDYHSELNMSSLELGDSALYFCASSLEGGDEKLFFGSGTQLSVL.

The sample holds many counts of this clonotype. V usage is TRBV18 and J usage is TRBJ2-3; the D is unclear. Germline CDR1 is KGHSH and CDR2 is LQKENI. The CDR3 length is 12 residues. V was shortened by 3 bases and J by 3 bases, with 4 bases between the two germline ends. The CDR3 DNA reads TGTGCCAGCTCACCGAGTACAGATACGCAGTATTTT. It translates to CASSPSTDTQYF.

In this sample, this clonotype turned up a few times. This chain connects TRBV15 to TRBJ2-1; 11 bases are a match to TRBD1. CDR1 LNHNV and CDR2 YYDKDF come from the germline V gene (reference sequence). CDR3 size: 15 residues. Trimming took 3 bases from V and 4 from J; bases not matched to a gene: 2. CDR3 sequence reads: CATSRGQGGYNEQFF. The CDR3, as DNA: TGTGCCACCAGCAGGGGACAGGGGGGTTACAATGAGCAGTTCTTC.

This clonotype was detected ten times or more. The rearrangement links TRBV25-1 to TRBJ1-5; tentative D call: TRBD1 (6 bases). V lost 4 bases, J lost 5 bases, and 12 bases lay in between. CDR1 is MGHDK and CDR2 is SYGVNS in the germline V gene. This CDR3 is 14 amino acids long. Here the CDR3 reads CASSAQGLHQPQHF. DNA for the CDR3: TGTGCCAGCAGTGCACAGGGACTGCATCAGCCCCAGCATTTT.

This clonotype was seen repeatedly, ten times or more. DNA of the CDR3: TGCAGTGCCCTGGGGCAGGCGCGAACAGATACGCAGTATTTT. It translates to CSALGQARTDTQYF. The J gene is TRBJ2-3, the V gene TRBV20-1; D is possibly TRBD1 (5 bases). This CDR3 is 14 amino acids long. Per the germline V gene, CDR1 is DFQATT and CDR2 is SNEGSKA (reference sequence). The V and J ends lost 6 bases and 3 bases respectively, with 16 bases between them.

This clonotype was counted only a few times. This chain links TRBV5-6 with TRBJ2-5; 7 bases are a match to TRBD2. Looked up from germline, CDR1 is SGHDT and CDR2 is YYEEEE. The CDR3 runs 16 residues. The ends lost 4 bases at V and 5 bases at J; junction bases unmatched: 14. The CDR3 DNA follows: TGTGCCAGCAGCCCCTTGGGCGGGAGTTCGGTGGAGACCCAGTACTTC. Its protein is CASSPLGGSSVETQYF.

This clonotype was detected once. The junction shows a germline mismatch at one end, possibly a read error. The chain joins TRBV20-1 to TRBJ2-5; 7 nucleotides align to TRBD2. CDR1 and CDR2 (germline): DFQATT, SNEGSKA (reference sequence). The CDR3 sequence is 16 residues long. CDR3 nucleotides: TGCTGTGCTAGAGATTGGGCTAGCGGCAGCCAAGAGACCCAGTACTTC. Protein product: CCARDWASGSQETQYF.

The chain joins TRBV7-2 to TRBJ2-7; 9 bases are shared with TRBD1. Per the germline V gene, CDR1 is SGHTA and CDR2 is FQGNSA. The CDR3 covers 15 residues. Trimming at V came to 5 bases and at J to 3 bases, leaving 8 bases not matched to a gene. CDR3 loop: CASSIGQGSHYEQYF. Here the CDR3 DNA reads TGTGCCAGCAGCATTGGACAGGGGTCACACTACGAGCAGTACTTC.

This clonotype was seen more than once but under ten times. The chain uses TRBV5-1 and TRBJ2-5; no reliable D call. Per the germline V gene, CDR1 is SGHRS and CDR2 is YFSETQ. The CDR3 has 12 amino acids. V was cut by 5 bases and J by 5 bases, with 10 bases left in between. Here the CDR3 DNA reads TGCGCCAGCAGGGGCTGGACGGAGACCCAGTACTTC. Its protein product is CASRGWTETQYF.

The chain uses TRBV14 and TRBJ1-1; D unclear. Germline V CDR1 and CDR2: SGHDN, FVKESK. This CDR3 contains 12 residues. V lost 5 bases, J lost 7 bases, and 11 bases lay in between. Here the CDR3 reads CASSTWRGEAFF. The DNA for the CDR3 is TGTGCCAGCAGCACCTGGCGGGGTGAAGCTTTCTTT. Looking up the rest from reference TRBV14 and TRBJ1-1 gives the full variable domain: EAGVTQFPSHSVIEKGQTVTLRCDPISGHDNLYWYRRVMGKEIKFLLHFVKESKQDESGMPNNRFLAERTGGTYSTLKVQPAELEDSGVYFCASSTWRGEAFFGQGTRLTVV.

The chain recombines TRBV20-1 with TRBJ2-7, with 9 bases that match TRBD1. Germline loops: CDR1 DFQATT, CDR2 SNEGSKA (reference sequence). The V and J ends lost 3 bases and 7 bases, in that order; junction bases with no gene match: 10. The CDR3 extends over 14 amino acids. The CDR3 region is CSARGLGTGQEQYF. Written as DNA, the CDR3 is TGCAGTGCTAGGGGCCTGGGGACAGGGCAAGAGCAGTACTTC.

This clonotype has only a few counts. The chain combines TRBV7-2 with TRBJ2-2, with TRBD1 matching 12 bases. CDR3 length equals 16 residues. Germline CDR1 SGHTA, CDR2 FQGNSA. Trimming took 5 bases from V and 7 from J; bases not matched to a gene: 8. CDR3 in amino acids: CASSLLGQGAGGELFF. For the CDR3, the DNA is TGTGCCAGCAGCCTTTTGGGACAGGGGGCAGGCGGGGAGCTGTTTTTT.

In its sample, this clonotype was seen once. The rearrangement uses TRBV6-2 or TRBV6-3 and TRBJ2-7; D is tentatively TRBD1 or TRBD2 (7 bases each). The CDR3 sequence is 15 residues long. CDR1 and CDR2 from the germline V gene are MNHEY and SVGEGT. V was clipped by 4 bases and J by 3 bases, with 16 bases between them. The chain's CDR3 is CASSWSTGRDYEQYF. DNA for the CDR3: TGTGCCAGCAGTTGGTCGACAGGGAGGGACTACGAGCAGTACTTC.

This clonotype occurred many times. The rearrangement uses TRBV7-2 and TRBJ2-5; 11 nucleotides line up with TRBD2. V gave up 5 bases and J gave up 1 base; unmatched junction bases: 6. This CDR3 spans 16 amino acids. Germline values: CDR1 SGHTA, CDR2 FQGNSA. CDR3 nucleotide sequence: TGTGCCAGCAGCCTAGAACTAGCGGGGGTCCAAGAGACCCAGTACTTC. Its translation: CASSLELAGVQETQYF.

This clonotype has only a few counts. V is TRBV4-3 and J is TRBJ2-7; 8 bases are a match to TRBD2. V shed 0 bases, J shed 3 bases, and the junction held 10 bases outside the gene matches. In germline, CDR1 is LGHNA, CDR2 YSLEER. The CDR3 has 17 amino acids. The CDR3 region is CASSQDLGGGGLYEQYF. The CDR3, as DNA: TGCGCCAGCAGCCAAGATCTGGGTGGCGGGGGGCTCTACGAGCAGTACTTC.

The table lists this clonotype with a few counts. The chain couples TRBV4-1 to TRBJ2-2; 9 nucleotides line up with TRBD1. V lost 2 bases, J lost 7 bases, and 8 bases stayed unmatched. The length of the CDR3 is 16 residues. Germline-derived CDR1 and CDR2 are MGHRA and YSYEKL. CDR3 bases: TGCGCCAGCAGCCAAACCGGGACAGGGTATAGCGGGGAGCTGTTTTTT. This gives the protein CASSQTGTGYSGELFF.

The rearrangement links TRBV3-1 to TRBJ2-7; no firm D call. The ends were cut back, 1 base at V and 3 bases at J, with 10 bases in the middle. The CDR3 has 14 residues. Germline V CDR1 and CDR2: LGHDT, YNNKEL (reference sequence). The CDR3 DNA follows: TGTGCCAGCAGCCAAGTCGATTCACTCTACGAGCAGTACTTC. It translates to CASSQVDSLYEQYF.

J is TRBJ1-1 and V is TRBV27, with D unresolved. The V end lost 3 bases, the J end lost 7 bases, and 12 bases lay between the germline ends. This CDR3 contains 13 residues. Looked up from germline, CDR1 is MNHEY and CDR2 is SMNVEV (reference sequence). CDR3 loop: CASSFRSGVEAFF. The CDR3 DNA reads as TGTGCCAGCAGTTTTAGGTCAGGAGTTGAAGCTTTCTTT.

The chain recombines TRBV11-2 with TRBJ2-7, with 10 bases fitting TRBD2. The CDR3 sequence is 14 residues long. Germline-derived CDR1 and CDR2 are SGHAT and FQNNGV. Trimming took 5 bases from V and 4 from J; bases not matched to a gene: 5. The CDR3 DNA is TGTGCCAGCAGCCCGGGACTAGCGATTTACGAGCAGTACTTC. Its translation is CASSPGLAIYEQYF.

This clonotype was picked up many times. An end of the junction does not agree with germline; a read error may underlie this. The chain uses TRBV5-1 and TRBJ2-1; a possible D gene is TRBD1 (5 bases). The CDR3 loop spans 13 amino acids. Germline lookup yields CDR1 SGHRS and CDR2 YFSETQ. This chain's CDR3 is CASSLGVYNEQFF. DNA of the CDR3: TGTGCCAGCAGCTTAGGGGTCTACAATGAGCAGTTCTTC.

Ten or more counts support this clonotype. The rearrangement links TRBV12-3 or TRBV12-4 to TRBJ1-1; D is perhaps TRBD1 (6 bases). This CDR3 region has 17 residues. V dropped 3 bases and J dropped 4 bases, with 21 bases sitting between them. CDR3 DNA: TGTGCCAGCAGTTTCAATCTCGGGGGGCCGGTGGGCACTGAAGCTTTCTTT. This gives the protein CASSFNLGGPVGTEAFF.

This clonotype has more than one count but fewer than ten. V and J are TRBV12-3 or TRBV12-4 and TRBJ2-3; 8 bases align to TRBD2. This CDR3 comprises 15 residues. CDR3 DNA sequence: TGTGGGACGAAAGCGGGAGCGCTCCCCACAGATACGCAGTATTTT. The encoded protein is CGTKAGALPTDTQYF.